The 10 T cell receptor beta chains below were found in one sample sequenced in a study of blood T cell repertoires in COVID-19. Data came from immunoSEQ multiplex PCR; TCRdb stores just in-frame clones and leaves some out. The table records roughly 180,000 clones, 70% to 90% of them present only once. Material for sequencing was peripheral blood. The receptor source for this set is a man older than 75 with COVID-19, enrolled during active disease.

The CDR3 DNA reads TGTGCCAGCAGCTCTCCGGGACAGGGGAACTATGGCTACACCTTC. Translating it yields CASSSPGQGNYGYTF. This chain uses TRBV7-2 with TRBJ1-2, with TRBD1 identical over 10 bases. CDR3 length: 15 amino acids. The germline V gene encodes CDR1 SGHTA and CDR2 FQGNSA. The V and J ends lost 4 bases and 2 bases, in that order; junction bases with no gene match: 4. Full variable domain (missing parts from reference TRBV7-2 and TRBJ1-2): GAGVSQSPSNKVTEKGKDVELRCDPISGHTALYWYRQSLGQGLEFLIYFQGNSAPDKSGLPSDRFSAERTGGSVSTLTIQRTQQEDSAVYLCASSSPGQGNYGYTFGSGTRLTVV.

This clone was observed once. J is TRBJ1-5 and V is TRBV2; 7 bases match TRBD1. CDR3 length: 13 amino acids. The V segment lost 7 bases and the J segment 2 bases; nucleotides outside the gene matches: 2. CDR1 and CDR2 from the germline V gene are SNHLY and FYNNEI. The CDR3 loop is CASNRGGNQPQHF. The CDR3 bases are TGTGCCAGCAACAGGGGAGGCAATCAGCCCCAGCATTTT.

This clone has only one observation. The rearrangement joins TRBV4-1 to TRBJ1-3, with a weak D call TRBD1 (6 bases). This CDR3 comprises 15 residues. Germline V gene sequence: CDR1 MGHRA, CDR2 YSYEKL. Deletions cut 3 bases from V and 0 bases from J, with 9 bases between. The CDR3 coding sequence is TGCGCCAGCAGCCACGGACAGTACTCTGGAAACACCATATATTTT. Its translation: CASSHGQYSGNTIYF.

The genes are TRBV5-1 and TRBJ1-2, with TRBD1 matching over 7 bases. With V trimmed by 0 bases and J by 6 bases, 5 bases remained unmatched. The CDR3 is 14 residues long. Germline V CDR1 and CDR2: SGHRS, YFSETQ. In DNA form, the CDR3 reads TGCGCCAGCAGCTTGGAGGGGGCTAGGGATGGCTACACCTTC. Amino acids: CASSLEGARDGYTF.

The rearrangement links TRBV5-1 to TRBJ2-5; D may be TRBD1 (5 bases). With 0 bases removed from V and 7 bases from J, the gap between germline ends came to 16 bases. From germline, CDR1 is SGHRS and CDR2 YFSETQ. The CDR3 spans 15 residues. The CDR3 DNA reads TGCGCCAGCAGCTTGGTTCTACAGGTGCCCAGGACCCAGTACTTC. Its protein is CASSLVLQVPRTQYF.

The rearrangement links TRBV3-1 (or the pseudogene TRBV3-2) to TRBJ1-4; D possibly corresponds to TRBD1 (5 bases). CDR3 size: 13 residues. Trimming left V 5 bases short and J 8 bases short, with 12 bases between. Per the germline V gene, CDR1 is LGHDT and CDR2 is YNNKEL (reference sequence). The CDR3 nucleotides read TGTGCCAGCAGCACTTCAGGGAGGGAAAAACTGTTTTTT. Translation: CASSTSGREKLFF.

The genes are TRBV7-4 and TRBJ1-5; TRBD1 aligns across 8 bases. The CDR3 extends over 19 amino acids. Unmatched junction bases numbered 14, after V lost 4 bases and J lost 0 bases. CDR1 and CDR2 from the germline V gene are SGHVT and SQSDAQ. The CDR3 DNA follows: TGTGCCAGCAGCTCCCCATCCGGACAGGGTCTTAATAGCAATCAGCCCCAGCATTTT. It encodes CASSSPSGQGLNSNQPQHF.

The chain is built from TRBV10-2 and TRBJ2-3, with D tentatively TRBD2 (6 bases). Trimming stripped 2 bases from V and 0 bases from J, with 9 bases between. This CDR3 region has 15 residues. The germline V gene has CDR1 WSHSY and CDR2 SAAADI. The chain's CDR3 is CASSEKRVSTDTQYF. The CDR3 coding sequence is TGCGCCAGCAGTGAGAAGCGGGTTAGCACAGATACGCAGTATTTT.

The chain carries TRBV2 and TRBJ2-7; tentative D call: TRBD2 (5 bases). The CDR3 sequence is 13 residues long. V was shortened by 1 base and J by 6 bases, with 10 bases between the two germline ends. CDR1 is SNHLY and CDR2 is FYNNEI in the germline V gene. The CDR3 loop is CASSEEGSSEQYF. The CDR3, as DNA: TGTGCCAGCAGTGAAGAAGGGAGCAGCGAGCAGTACTTC.

The rearrangement links TRBV28 to TRBJ1-5, with 10 nucleotides matching TRBD1. The V gene end was trimmed by 4 bases and the J gene end by 6 bases; junction bases not matched to a gene: 6. The V gene's germline CDR1 is MDHEN and CDR2 SYDVKM. This CDR3 is built from 15 residues. Written as DNA, the CDR3 is TGTGCCAGCAGTTCGGGAGGGACAGGGGCTCAGCCCCAGCATTTT. Residues: CASSSGGTGAQPQHF.